These 20 T cell receptor beta chains were sequenced from one sample in a study of patients and donors after allogeneic stem cell transplantation (TCRdb year 2020). The library was generated by RT-PCR. The sequencer listed for this sample is NextSeq 550. TCRdb itself trimmed the public reads at Q25 with fastp, ran MiXCR and retained productive beta chains. Rows merge per CDR3 protein into single entries with the most common DNA and genes. This sample holds approximately 140,000 distinct CDR3 sequences; about 40% were observed only once. Clones ranked in the top ten supply 50% of the sample. Input material: blood, either unsorted or a sorted T cell fraction (not recorded which). These receptors all stem from a human donor who was either an allogeneic HSCT recipient or a stem cell or donor lymphocyte infusion donor (not recorded which). It is not recorded whose cells these are; they may come from a transplant donor.

The chain couples TRBV15 to TRBJ1-2, with D maybe TRBD1 (5 bases). The CDR3 extends over 15 amino acids. V lost 0 bases and J lost 4, with 12 bases in between. Germline V CDR1 and CDR2: LNHNV, YYDKDF (reference sequence). The CDR3 DNA reads as TGTGCCACCAGCAGAGATCGGCGGCAGGGCTATGGCTACACCTTC. This translates into CATSRDRRQGYGYTF.

This chain joins TRBV12-3 or TRBV12-4 and TRBJ1-1; D is unclear. V was cut by 7 bases and J by 0 bases, with 12 bases left in between. The length of the CDR3 is 14 residues. The CDR3 spells CASNPEAVNTEAFF. DNA of the CDR3: TGTGCCAGCAACCCGGAGGCTGTGAACACTGAAGCTTTCTTT.

This clonotype appeared a few times. A read error may produce the germline difference seen at one junction end. J is TRBJ2-1 and V is TRBV7-9, with 14 bases matching TRBD2. Germline V gene data show CDR1 as SEHNR and CDR2 as FQNEAQ (reference sequence). CDR3 length equals 16 residues. CDR3 loop: CASSLARGLAGARDNF. CDR3 nucleotides: TGTGCCAGCAGCTTAGCGAGGGGACTAGCGGGGGCCCGAGATAACTTC.

Turning to this clonotype: The conserved final phenylalanine or tryptophan is absent from the CDR3, which likely points to a read error. The J gene is TRBJ2-2, the V gene TRBV9; TRBD2 is a possible D gene (6 bases). This CDR3 comprises 17 residues. Deletions cut 1 base from V and 0 bases from J, with 13 bases between. The germline V gene encodes CDR1 SGDLS and CDR2 YYNGEE. CDR3 bases: TGTGCCAGCAGCGTATCCCGGCGGGGCGCGAACACCGGGGAGCTGTTTATT. Translating it yields CASSVSRRGANTGELFI.

The chain combines TRBV6-6 with TRBJ2-1; D is perhaps TRBD2 (5 bases). The CDR3 runs to 14 residues. Germline lookup yields CDR1 MNHNY and CDR2 SVGAGI (reference sequence). The V gene lost 2 bases and the J gene lost 9 bases, with 14 bases spanning the gap. CDR3 nucleotide sequence: TGTGCCAGCAGTTACCGAGGACTGGCCCGTGAGCAGTTCTTC. Its translation: CASSYRGLAREQFF.

The chain couples TRBV19 to TRBJ2-6; 10 positions match TRBD1. The germline V gene has CDR1 LNHDA and CDR2 SQIVND (reference sequence). With 8 bases clipped from V and 2 bases from J, the junction kept 9 bases outside the gene matches. The CDR3 has 17 residues. The CDR3 loop is CASSQTGGVAGANVLTF. In nucleotides, the CDR3 is TGTGCCAGTTCCCAGACAGGGGGCGTCGCTGGGGCCAACGTCCTGACTTTC. The full variable domain, in which reference TRBV19 and TRBJ2-6 provide the parts outside the CDR3, is DGGITQSPKYLFRKEGQNVTLSCEQNLNHDAMYWYRQDPGQGLRLIYYSQIVNDFQKGDIAEGYSVSREKKESFPLTVTSAQKNPTAFYLCASSQTGGVAGANVLTFGAGSRLTVL.

The chain joins TRBV27 to TRBJ2-1; a possible D gene is TRBD2 (7 bases). CDR3 length equals 16 residues. Germline loops: CDR1 MNHEY, CDR2 SMNVEV (reference sequence). V was pared by 2 bases and J by 6 bases, with 17 bases between. Written as DNA, the CDR3 is TGTGCCAGCAGTTTAATGGGGGGGCAAGGGCCCAATGAGCAGTTCTTC. Amino acid sequence: CASSLMGGQGPNEQFF.

This chain connects TRBV27 to TRBJ2-5; D is perhaps TRBD2 (5 bases). Germline V gene data show CDR1 as MNHEY and CDR2 as SMNVEV (reference sequence). This CDR3 is built from 16 residues. Trimming took off 0 bases at V and 11 bases at J, with 22 bases between the two ends. In DNA, the CDR3 is TGTGCCAGCAGTTTATCGAAACCCGTGATGCGGGTCCCACAGTACTTC. As protein: CASSLSKPVMRVPQYF.

This clonotype was counted between two and nine times. V gene TRBV7-3 combines with J gene TRBJ1-6, with D possibly TRBD1 on 5 matching bases. The CDR3 is made up of 10 amino acids. The germline V gene encodes CDR1 SGHTA and CDR2 FQGTGA. V shed 10 bases and J shed 12 bases, with 10 bases lying between them. CDR3 region: CAKHRRPLHF. DNA of the CDR3: TGTGCCAAACACAGGAGACCCCTCCACTTT.

This clonotype has a count of ten or more. The CDR3 region has the DNA TGTGCCAGCAGTCAGACAGGGGGGGTCCAGCCCCAGCATTTT. It yields the protein CASSQTGGVQPQHF. The V and J genes are TRBV12-3 or TRBV12-4 and TRBJ1-5, with 9 bases that match TRBD1. Losses at the gene ends were 5 bases for V and 7 bases for J; bases not matched to a gene: 6. CDR3 length equals 14 residues.

V is TRBV10-3 and J is TRBJ2-5; D not certain. Deletions cut 6 bases from V and 7 bases from J, with 15 bases between. The CDR3 runs 13 residues. Per the germline V gene, CDR1 is ENHRY and CDR2 is SYGVKD. The CDR3 nucleotides read TGTGCCATCAGCCACTTGGCCTATGGGACCCAGTACTTC. The encoded protein is CAISHLAYGTQYF.

This clonotype was detected only a few times. V and J are TRBV6-5 and TRBJ1-4; weak D call: TRBD1 (5 bases). This CDR3 is built from 14 residues. V lost 2 bases, J lost 4 bases, and 8 bases lay in between. CDR1 MNHEY and CDR2 SVGAGI come from the germline V gene. CDR3 protein: CASSYGTVNEKLFF. The CDR3 nucleotides read TGTGCCAGCAGTTACGGGACGGTTAATGAAAAACTGTTTTTT.

The V gene is TRBV9, the J gene TRBJ1-5; D not resolved. The CDR3 has 14 amino acids. CDR1 and CDR2 (germline): SGDLS, YYNGEE. Between the trimmed V and J ends, which lost 0 bases and 2 bases, there was a span of 6 bases. CDR3 sequence (DNA): TGTGCCAGCAGCGTAGAGGCAGGCAATCAGCCCCAGCATTTT. This gives the protein CASSVEAGNQPQHF.

The chain joins TRBV2 to TRBJ1-5, with 10 bases fitting TRBD1. The junction had 10 bases not matched to a gene; V was cut back by 8 bases and J by 0 bases. This CDR3 is built from 17 residues. The germline V gene encodes CDR1 SNHLY and CDR2 FYNNEI. The chain's CDR3 is CASGLRDRGNSNQPQHF. CDR3 coding DNA: TGTGCCAGCGGGCTCCGGGACAGGGGAAATAGCAATCAGCCCCAGCATTTT.

The chain couples TRBV20-1 to TRBJ1-6; the D is unclear. Trimming shortened V by 0 bases and J by 8 bases, and 11 bases separated the two germline ends. Per the germline V gene, CDR1 is DFQATT and CDR2 is SNEGSKA (reference sequence). The CDR3 covers 14 residues. The chain's CDR3 is CSARDTRYDSPLHF. CDR3 sequence (DNA): TGCAGTGCTAGAGATACCAGATATGATTCACCCCTCCACTTT.

This clonotype appeared a few times. This rearrangement joins TRBV6-5 to TRBJ1-4; TRBD1 matches at 7 bases. CDR1 MNHEY and CDR2 SVGAGI come from the germline V gene. The V gene end was trimmed by 0 bases and the J gene end by 1 base; junction bases not matched to a gene: 2. The CDR3 sequence is 16 residues long. CDR3 protein: CASSYSTGLTNEKLFF. The CDR3 DNA follows: TGTGCCAGCAGTTACTCGACAGGGTTAACTAATGAAAAACTGTTTTTT.

The CDR3 DNA reads TGTGCCAGCAGCGGACCGCTGGAGACCCAGTACTTC. The encoded protein is CASSGPLETQYF. The chain carries TRBV5-8 and TRBJ2-5, with D unclear. V was pared by 4 bases and J by 5 bases, with 9 bases between. The CDR3 covers 12 residues. Per the germline V gene, CDR1 is SGHTS and CDR2 is YDEGEE.

The table lists this clonotype with a few counts. The V call is TRBV27, the J call TRBJ2-3; TRBD1 aligns across 7 bases. J lost 2 bases, V lost 6 bases, and 8 bases had no gene match. The V gene's germline CDR1 is MNHEY and CDR2 SMNVEV (reference sequence). The CDR3 has 15 amino acids. In nucleotides, the CDR3 is TGTGCCAGCAGCCGTCCCGGGACAGCCACAGATACGCAGTATTTT. It is translated as CASSRPGTATDTQYF.

This chain links TRBV12-3 or TRBV12-4 with TRBJ2-3, with TRBD2 matching 9 bases. Trimming at V came to 7 bases and at J to 8 bases, leaving 13 bases not matched to a gene. This CDR3 region has 15 residues. The DNA for the CDR3 is TGTGCCAGCAATCCCAGGCGGGGGGGCCTTGGTACGCAGTATTTT. This sequence encodes CASNPRRGGLGTQYF.

This clonotype was seen a few times. In DNA, the CDR3 is TGCAGTGCTAGAGACGGACAGGGGACGGGAGATGGCTACACCTTC. Protein sequence: CSARDGQGTGDGYTF. The chain joins TRBV20-1 to TRBJ1-2; TRBD1 matches 9 bases. Unmatched junction bases numbered 8, after V lost 0 bases and J lost 6 bases. The CDR3 is 15 residues long. Germline lookup yields CDR1 DFQATT and CDR2 SNEGSKA (reference sequence).